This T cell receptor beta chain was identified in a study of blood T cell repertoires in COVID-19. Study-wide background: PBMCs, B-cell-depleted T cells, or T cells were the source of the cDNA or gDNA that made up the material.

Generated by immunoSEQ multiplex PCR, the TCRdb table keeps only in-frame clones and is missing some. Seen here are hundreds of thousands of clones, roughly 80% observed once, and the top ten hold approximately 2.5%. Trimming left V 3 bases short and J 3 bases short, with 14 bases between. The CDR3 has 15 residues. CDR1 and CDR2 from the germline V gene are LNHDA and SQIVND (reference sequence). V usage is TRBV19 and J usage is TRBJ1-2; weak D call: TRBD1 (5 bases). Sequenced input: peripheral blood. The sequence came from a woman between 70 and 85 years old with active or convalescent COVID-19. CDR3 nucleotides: TGTGCCAGTAGTATTCAGCCGGGACTCTACTATGGCTACACCTTC. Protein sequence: CASSIQPGLYYGYTF.